This T cell receptor beta chain was identified in a study of cytomegalovirus exposure and HLA in healthy donors. V dropped 4 bases and J dropped 5; count of bases not matched to a gene: 3. CDR1 SGHRS and CDR2 YFSETQ come from the germline V gene. The CDR3 has 13 amino acids. Study conclusions and caveats: Follow-up analysis found HLA locus-dependent TCR association rates, highest for DRB1 and lowest for HLA-C.

This clone has just a few counts. What it binds is unknown. Vbeta (60) and Jbeta (13) primers were used in the PCR. Libraries were prepared by immunoSEQ multiplex PCR; TCRdb keeps only in-frame clonotypes and omits some of them. Among around 120,000 clones listed, about 80% were seen once. Material: PBMCs. The receptor's source is a middle-aged woman in good health and CMV-seropositive. The chain joins TRBV5-1 to TRBJ2-7; TRBD2 agrees at 10 bases. The CDR3 spells CASSPGLADEQYF. The CDR3 DNA follows: TGCGCCAGCAGCCCTGGACTAGCGGACGAGCAGTACTTC.